Presented here are 2 T cell receptor beta chains from one specimen sequenced in a study of cytotoxic CD8 clonotypes in ibrutinib-treated CLL. Produced via immunoSEQ multiplex PCR; TCRdb's table is partial and in-frame only. The profile shows some 150,000 clones, 65% to 85% of them singletons. The sequenced sample was PBMCs, obtained after 36 months of ibrutinib treatment. These receptors came from a human donor with chronic lymphocytic leukemia.

This chain uses TRBV2 with TRBJ2-5, with 8 bases fitting TRBD2. Trimming at V came to 8 bases and at J to 5 bases, leaving 16 bases not matched to a gene. The CDR3 runs 16 residues. CDR1 is SNHLY and CDR2 is FYNNEI in the germline V gene. In DNA form, the CDR3 reads TGTGCCAGCCTTGGGCTGGGGCGGGGGGCTGCGGAGACCCAGTACTTC. Protein: CASLGLGRGAAETQYF. The full variable domain, rest sourced from reference TRBV2 and TRBJ2-5, is EPEVTQTPSHQVTQMGQEVILRCVPISNHLYFYWYRQILGQKVEFLVSFYNNEISEKSEIFDDQFSVERPDGSNFTLKIRSTKLEDSAMYFCASLGLGRGAAETQYFGPGTRLLVL.

J is TRBJ2-3 and V is TRBV6-6, with D tentatively TRBD1 (6 bases). V lost 6 bases and J 1 base, leaving 11 bases between the germline ends. Germline CDR1 and CDR2: MNHNY and SVGAGI (reference sequence). The CDR3 has 14 residues. CDR3 sequence reads: CASRVRQGTDTQYF. DNA of the CDR3: TGTGCCAGCAGAGTACGACAGGGCACAGATACGCAGTATTTT.